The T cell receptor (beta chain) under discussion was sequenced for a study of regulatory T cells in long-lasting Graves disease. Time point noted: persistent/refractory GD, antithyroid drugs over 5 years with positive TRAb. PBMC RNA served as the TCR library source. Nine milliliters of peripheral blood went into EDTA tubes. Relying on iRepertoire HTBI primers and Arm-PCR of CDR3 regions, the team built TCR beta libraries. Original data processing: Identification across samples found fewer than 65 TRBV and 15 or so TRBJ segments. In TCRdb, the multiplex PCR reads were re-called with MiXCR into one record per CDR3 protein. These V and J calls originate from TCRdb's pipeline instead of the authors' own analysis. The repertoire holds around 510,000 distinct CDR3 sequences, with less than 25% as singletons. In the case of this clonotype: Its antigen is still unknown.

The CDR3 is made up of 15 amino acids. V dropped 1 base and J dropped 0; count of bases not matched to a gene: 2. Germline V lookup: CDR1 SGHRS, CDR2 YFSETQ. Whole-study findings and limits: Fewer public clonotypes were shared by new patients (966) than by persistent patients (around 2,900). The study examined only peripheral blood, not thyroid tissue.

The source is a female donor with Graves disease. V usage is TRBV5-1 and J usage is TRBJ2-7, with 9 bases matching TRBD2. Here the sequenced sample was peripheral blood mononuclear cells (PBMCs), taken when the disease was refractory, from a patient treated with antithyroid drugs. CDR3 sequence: CASSLLAGVSYEQYF. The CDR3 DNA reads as TGCGCCAGCAGCTTGTTAGCGGGAGTCTCCTACGAGCAGTACTTC.